The 25 T cell receptor beta chains given below trace back to one sample, sequenced in a study of T cells in localized non-small cell lung cancer. The protocol was immunoSEQ multiplex PCR, while the TCRdb copy is restricted to in-frame clones and leaves out a portion. The data hold under 11,000 clones, with 29% observed a single time. Sequencing used lung tumor tissue, obtained before any cancer treatment. Receptors were obtained from a man between 35 and 75 years old with stage I lung adenocarcinoma.

This chain links TRBV19 with TRBJ1-2; no firm D call. Trimming took off 7 bases at V and 4 bases at J, with 10 bases between the two ends. Germline CDR1 LNHDA, CDR2 SQIVND (reference sequence). The CDR3 loop spans 12 amino acids. The CDR3, as DNA: TGTGCCAGTACGTTCGGGTTCTATGGCTACACCTTC. Encoded protein: CASTFGFYGYTF.

The chain uses TRBV30 and TRBJ2-6; D is ambiguous. V lost 2 bases and J 0 bases, leaving 8 bases between the germline ends. From germline, CDR1 is GTSNPN and CDR2 SVGIG (reference sequence). The CDR3 loop spans 15 amino acids. This chain's CDR3 is CAWSPTASGANVLTF. DNA of the CDR3: TGTGCCTGGAGTCCAACAGCCTCTGGGGCCAACGTCCTGACTTTC. Full variable domain (missing parts from reference TRBV30 and TRBJ2-6): SQTIHQWPATLVQPVGSPLSLECTVEGTSNPNLYWYRQAAGRGLQLLFYSVGIGQISSEVPQNLSASRPQDRQFILSSKKLLLSDSGFYLCAWSPTASGANVLTFGAGSRLTVL.

This clone was recorded a few times. The J gene is TRBJ2-5, the V gene TRBV5-1; D might be TRBD1 (6 bases). The V gene's germline CDR1 is SGHRS and CDR2 YFSETQ. V gave up 3 bases and J gave up 5 bases, with 20 bases separating them. The CDR3 has 16 amino acids. The CDR3 bases are TGCGCCAGCAGCTCCACTGGGACACCCCGGGGCGAGACCCAGTACTTC. Amino acid sequence: CASSSTGTPRGETQYF.

The chain employs TRBV12-5 and TRBJ2-7; D not certain. There are 14 residues in the CDR3. The germline V gene has CDR1 LGHNT and CDR2 FRNRAP. Here the CDR3 reads CASADPSRSYEQYF. Written as DNA, the CDR3 is TGTGCCAGCGCGGACCCTTCAAGGTCTTACGAGCAGTACTTC.

This clone came up a few times. The V call is TRBV6-8, the J call TRBJ1-4; tentative D call: TRBD1 (5 bases). The CDR3 runs 13 residues. V was shortened by 5 bases and J by 10 bases, with 14 bases between the two germline ends. Germline CDR1 reads MNHGY; CDR2 reads SAAAGT. The chain's CDR3 is CASSGQGIGKLFF. The CDR3 nucleotides are TGTGCCAGCAGTGGGCAGGGAATTGGAAAACTGTTTTTT.

The rearrangement uses TRBV25-1 and TRBJ2-7; 7 nucleotides agree with TRBD2. V was clipped by 1 base and J by 3 bases; unmatched bases: 6. CDR3 length equals 15 residues. The V gene's germline CDR1 is MGHDK and CDR2 SYGVNS. The CDR3 loop is CASSESRGVFYEQYF. CDR3 bases: TGTGCCAGCAGTGAATCCCGGGGGGTGTTCTACGAGCAGTACTTC.

This sequence joins TRBV15 and TRBJ1-2; tentative D call: TRBD1 (6 bases). Per the germline V gene, CDR1 is LNHNV and CDR2 is YYDKDF (reference sequence). The CDR3 contains 14 residues. The V end lost 0 bases, the J end lost 4 bases, and 9 bases lay between the germline ends. The CDR3 here is CATSRDRGSYGYTF. CDR3 in DNA: TGTGCCACCAGCAGAGACAGGGGTTCCTATGGCTACACCTTC.

This clone has just a few counts. The V call is TRBV5-1, the J call TRBJ2-7; a possible D gene is TRBD1 (6 bases). The CDR3 extends over 15 amino acids. V lost 0 bases and J 2 bases, leaving 12 bases between the germline ends. The V gene's germline CDR1 is SGHRS and CDR2 YFSETQ. The CDR3 protein is CASSLVGTNAYEQYF. CDR3 coding DNA: TGCGCCAGCAGCTTGGTAGGGACAAACGCCTACGAGCAGTACTTC.

This clone was seen a few times. The V and J genes are TRBV29-1 and TRBJ2-5; 8 bases agree with TRBD1. Trimming cost V 4 bases and J 2 bases; bases outside gene matches: 12. CDR3 length equals 16 residues. The V gene's germline CDR1 is SQVTM and CDR2 ANQGSEA. The CDR3 DNA sequence: TGCAGCGTTGTAGGGCAGGTCAGGGGGCTACAAGAGACCCAGTACTTC. This encodes CSVVGQVRGLQETQYF.

This clone came up many times. CDR3 nucleotides: TGTGCCAGCAGCGGCAATTTCGCTGGATATGGCTACACCTTC. Amino acid sequence: CASSGNFAGYGYTF. The chain carries TRBV11-3 and TRBJ1-2; D unclear. The germline CDR1 and CDR2 sequences are SGHNT and YENEEA. This CDR3 comprises 14 residues. V dropped 5 bases and J dropped 5 bases, with 15 bases sitting between them. The variable domain in full, completed from reference TRBV11-3 and TRBJ1-2, reads EAGVVQSPRYKIIEKKQPVAFWCNPISGHNTLYWYLQNLGQGPELLIRYENEEAVDDSQLPKDRFSAERLKGVDSTLKIQPAELGDSAVYLCASSGNFAGYGYTFGSGTRLTVV.

V and J are TRBV9 and TRBJ1-2; 7 bases agree with TRBD1. Germline loops: CDR1 SGDLS, CDR2 YYNGEE. The V and J ends lost 3 bases and 10 bases, in that order; junction bases with no gene match: 6. This CDR3 is built from 12 residues. This CDR3 is CASSGTGADYTF. The DNA for the CDR3 is TGTGCCAGCAGCGGAACAGGGGCAGACTACACCTTC. The variable domain in full, with the rest retrieved from reference TRBV9 and TRBJ1-2, is DSGVTQTPKHLITATGQRVTLRCSPRSGDLSVYWYQQSLDQGLQFLIQYYNGEERAKGNILERFSAQQFPDLHSELNLSSLELGDSALYFCASSGTGADYTFGSGTRLTVV.

The chain has TRBV5-1 and TRBJ1-6; D gene ambiguous. Trimming cost V 4 bases and J 0 bases, with 14 bases left between them. The CDR3 sequence is 17 residues long. Germline V gene data show CDR1 as SGHRS and CDR2 as YFSETQ. CDR3 residues: CASSLSGPSSYNSPLHF. The CDR3 nucleotides are TGCGCCAGCAGCCTCTCTGGGCCGAGCTCCTATAATTCACCCCTCCACTTT.

This clone has only a few counts. This rearrangement joins TRBV11-3 to TRBJ1-5; D is ambiguous. Trimming took off 5 bases at V and 4 bases at J, with 12 bases between the two ends. The CDR3 loop spans 14 amino acids. The germline V gene encodes CDR1 SGHNT and CDR2 YENEEA. The DNA of the CDR3 is TGTGCCAGCAGCCAGGACGGGGTAAATCAGCCCCAGCATTTT. This gives the protein CASSQDGVNQPQHF.

This clone was detected a few times. The V call is TRBV7-2, the J call TRBJ1-1; no clear D gene. CDR1 SGHTA and CDR2 FQGNSA come from the germline V gene. This CDR3 has 13 amino acids. With 3 bases removed from V and 1 base from J, the gap between germline ends came to 6 bases. This CDR3 reads CASSFKGNTEAFF. DNA for the CDR3: TGTGCCAGCAGCTTCAAGGGGAACACTGAAGCTTTCTTT.

At least ten counts were recorded for this clone. The chain employs TRBV9 and TRBJ2-5; D is perhaps TRBD1 (6 bases). Looked up from germline, CDR1 is SGDLS and CDR2 is YYNGEE. The CDR3 is 13 amino acids. V dropped 3 bases and J dropped 4 bases, with 10 bases sitting between them. The CDR3 bases are TGTGCCAGCAGCGCCAGGACAGCAGAGACCCAGTACTTC. Residues: CASSARTAETQYF.

This clone was recorded a few times. The CDR3 region has the DNA TGCGCCAGCATGGCGACGGACAGGGCCCCCAAAGGCACAGATACGCAGTATTTT. It codes for CASMATDRAPKGTDTQYF. This chain links TRBV23-1 with TRBJ2-3, with 8 bases lining up with TRBD1. TRBV23-1 is marked as an open reading frame, function uncertain. With V trimmed by 7 bases and J by 1 base, 16 bases remained unmatched. This CDR3 is built from 18 residues.

The rearrangement links TRBV6-8 to TRBJ1-4, with D possibly being TRBD1 (5 bases). This CDR3 contains 14 residues. Germline V gene sequence: CDR1 MNHGY, CDR2 SAAAGT. The V end lost 5 bases, the J end lost 5 bases, and 12 bases lay between the germline ends. The CDR3 is CASSRDSGNEKLFF. For the CDR3, the DNA is TGTGCCAGCAGTCGAGACAGCGGGAATGAAAAACTGTTTTTT.

The chain employs TRBV5-1 and TRBJ2-7; 7 nucleotides match TRBD1. Germline values: CDR1 SGHRS, CDR2 YFSETQ. The CDR3 covers 15 residues. V dropped 0 bases and J dropped 3; count of bases not matched to a gene: 6. CDR3 loop: CASSLDPGQRYEQYF. DNA for the CDR3: TGCGCCAGCAGCTTGGACCCGGGACAGCGCTACGAGCAGTACTTC.

This clone has more than one count but fewer than ten. The chain uses TRBV9 and TRBJ1-3; D is undetermined. Germline-derived CDR1 and CDR2 are SGDLS and YYNGEE. Trimming pared 5 bases from V and 0 bases from J, leaving 12 bases between. CDR3 size: 15 residues. The CDR3 DNA sequence: TGTGCCAGCAGATTACAGACGTCCTCTGGAAACACCATATATTTT. Translation: CASRLQTSSGNTIYF.

This clone was seen a few times. This chain links TRBV6-7 with TRBJ1-2; D call uncertain. TRBV6-7 is reported as an ORF; its role is uncertain. With 5 bases removed from V and 8 bases from J, the gap between germline ends came to 9 bases. This CDR3 has 11 amino acids. DNA of the CDR3: TGTGCCAGCAGTCCGAGTTACGGCTACACCTTC. Residues: CASSPSYGYTF.

V is TRBV18 and J is TRBJ2-5; 10 nucleotides agree with TRBD1. CDR1 and CDR2 (germline): KGHSH, LQKENI. J gave up 5 bases and V 5 bases, and 8 bases lay outside the gene matches. This CDR3 comprises 15 residues. The CDR3 here is CASSTGTGAGETQYF. The CDR3 DNA follows: TGTGCCAGCTCAACCGGGACAGGGGCTGGGGAGACCCAGTACTTC.

The chain is built from TRBV19 and TRBJ1-4; 9 bases align to TRBD1. The CDR3 totals 16 residues. V gave up 4 bases and J gave up 6 bases; unmatched junction bases: 9. Germline CDR1 is LNHDA and CDR2 is SQIVND (reference sequence). As DNA, the CDR3 is TGTGCCAGTAGTACGATCCGACAGGGGGAACATGAAAAACTGTTTTTT. It encodes CASSTIRQGEHEKLFF.

In its sample, this clone is medium-sized. This chain joins TRBV11-3 and TRBJ1-1; the D is unclear. V was pared by 5 bases and J by 1 base, with 11 bases between. Per germline, CDR1 SGHNT and CDR2 YENEEA. This CDR3 comprises 14 residues. The CDR3 here is CASSPQPRNTEAFF. In nucleotides, the CDR3 is TGTGCCAGCAGCCCTCAACCTAGGAACACTGAAGCTTTCTTT. The complete variable domain, with remaining parts taken from reference TRBV11-3 and TRBJ1-1, reads EAGVVQSPRYKIIEKKQPVAFWCNPISGHNTLYWYLQNLGQGPELLIRYENEEAVDDSQLPKDRFSAERLKGVDSTLKIQPAELGDSAVYLCASSPQPRNTEAFFGQGTRLTVV.

This clone was counted between two and nine times. The chain has TRBV11-3 and TRBJ1-1, with D tentatively TRBD1 (6 bases). V was clipped by 6 bases and J by 0 bases, with 14 bases between them. The CDR3 length is 15 residues. Germline V gene data show CDR1 as SGHNT and CDR2 as YENEEA. CDR3 amino acids: CASRFTGNLNTEAFF. The CDR3, as DNA: TGTGCCAGCAGGTTTACAGGGAACCTGAACACTGAAGCTTTCTTT.

The rearrangement joins TRBV6-7 to TRBJ1-6; tentatively, D is TRBD1 (5 bases). TRBV6-7 is an open reading frame whose function is uncertain. The CDR3 has 16 amino acids. The ends were cut back, 4 bases at V and 8 bases at J, with 18 bases in the middle. CDR3 bases: TGTGCCAGCAGTTTTAAACCCGGCGGGGCGGATTCACCCCTCCACTTT. It translates to CASSFKPGGADSPLHF.